This TCR beta chain was observed in a study of regulatory T cells in long-lasting Graves disease. Libraries of TCR beta came from iRepertoire HTBI primers plus Arm-PCR of CDR3 regions. TCRdb fed the multiplex PCR reads into MiXCR, producing one record per CDR3 protein. The repertoire holds about 660,000 distinct CDR3 sequences, with approximately 29% as singletons. Noted time point: persistent/refractory GD, antithyroid drugs over 5 years with positive TRAb. PBMCs provided the RNA from which the TCR library was made. Germline V gene data show CDR1 as DFQATT and CDR2 as SNEGSKA (reference sequence). The ends lost 5 bases at V and 5 bases at J; junction bases unmatched: 7. The CDR3 length is 14 residues.

The sequencing here drew on peripheral blood mononuclear cells (PBMCs), taken when the disease was refractory, from a patient treated with antithyroid drugs. This receptor was identified in a female donor with Graves disease. J is TRBJ2-7 and V is TRBV20-1; TRBD2 aligns across 12 bases. The CDR3 protein is CSAATSGRSHEQYF. CDR3 nucleotides: TGCAGTGCTGCCACTAGCGGGAGGAGCCACGAGCAGTACTTC.